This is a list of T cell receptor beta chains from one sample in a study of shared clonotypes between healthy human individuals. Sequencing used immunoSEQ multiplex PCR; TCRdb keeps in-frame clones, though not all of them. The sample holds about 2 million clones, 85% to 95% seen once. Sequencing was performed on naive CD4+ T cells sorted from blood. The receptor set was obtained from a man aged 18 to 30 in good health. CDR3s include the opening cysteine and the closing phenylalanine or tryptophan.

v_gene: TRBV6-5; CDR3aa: CASRDSILGGYTF
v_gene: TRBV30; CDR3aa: CAWGSGQGRVSSGNTIYF
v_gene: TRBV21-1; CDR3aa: CASSSWTVQETQYF
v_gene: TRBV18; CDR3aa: CASSLGQGIFDGYTF
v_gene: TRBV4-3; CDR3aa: CASSPGTGGLPLAKNIQYF
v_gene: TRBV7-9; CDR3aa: CASSVSGRKGNIQYF
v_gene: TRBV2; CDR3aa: CASRAQGNYGYTF
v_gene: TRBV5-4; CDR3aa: CASSVGNTGELFF
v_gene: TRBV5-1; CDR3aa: CASSRAGTSYEQYF
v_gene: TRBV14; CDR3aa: CASSLGDRDLSNTGELFF
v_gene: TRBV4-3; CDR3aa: CASSQDTIYEQFF
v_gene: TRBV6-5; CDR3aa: CASSYSFGDNEQFF
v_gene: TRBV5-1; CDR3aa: CASSQDSNGQPQHF
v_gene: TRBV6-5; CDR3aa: CASSFSGRDKTQYF
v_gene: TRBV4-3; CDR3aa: CASSQGTSGREGTQYF
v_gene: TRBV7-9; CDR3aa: CASSLGGQFYEQYF
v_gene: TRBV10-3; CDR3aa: CAISGGDRAYNEQFF
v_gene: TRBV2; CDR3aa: CASPGTGNTIYF
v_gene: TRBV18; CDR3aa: CASSPDGTGYNEKLFF
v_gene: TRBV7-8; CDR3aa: CASSLRDSAYEQYF
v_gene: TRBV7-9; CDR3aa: CASSLGTGGRSPLHF
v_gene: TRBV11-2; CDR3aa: CASSLGRLNEAFF
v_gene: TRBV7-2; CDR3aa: CASSPGTVSYEQYF
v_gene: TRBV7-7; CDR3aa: CASSLNRGQETQYF
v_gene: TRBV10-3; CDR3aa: CAISEGSSGASTDTQYF
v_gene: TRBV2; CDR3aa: CASRVDRSYGYTF
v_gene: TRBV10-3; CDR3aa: CAISESYSPISPLHF
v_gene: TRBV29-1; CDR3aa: CSVAGQGQNIQYF
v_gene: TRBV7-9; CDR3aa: CASSFSVLQANYGYTF
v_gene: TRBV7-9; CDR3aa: CASSLGTTDTQYF
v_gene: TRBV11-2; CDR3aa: CASSLDQFTSSYNSPLHF
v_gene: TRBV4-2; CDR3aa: CASSRKPFRDTEAFF
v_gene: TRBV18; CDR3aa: CASSLLSGGSTDTQYF
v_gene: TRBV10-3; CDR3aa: CAISGLGGEYNSPLHF
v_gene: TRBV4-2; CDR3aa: CASGPFFGNTQYF
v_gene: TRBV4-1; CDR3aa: CASSQALAGVYNEQFF
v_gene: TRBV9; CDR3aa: CASSVRLAGGPPYEQYF
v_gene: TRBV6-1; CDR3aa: CASRTVSNQPQHF
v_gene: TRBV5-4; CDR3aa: CASSKGLADTGELFF
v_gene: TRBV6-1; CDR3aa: CASRTGMGYEQYF
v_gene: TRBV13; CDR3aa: CASSYVGIAPNTEAFF
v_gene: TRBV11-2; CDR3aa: CASSFTGGGRGTGELFF
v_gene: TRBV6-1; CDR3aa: CASSEGRVASEQYF
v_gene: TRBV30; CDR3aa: CAWSVHGGSSGNTIYF
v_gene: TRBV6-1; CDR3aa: CASFSGTGAGELFF
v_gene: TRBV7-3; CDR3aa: CASSLNQGETQYF
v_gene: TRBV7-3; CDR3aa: CASSLTQGGTDTQYF
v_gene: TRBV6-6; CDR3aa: CASSGTTNTEAFF
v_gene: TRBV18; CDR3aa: CASSPGSQGDQPQHF
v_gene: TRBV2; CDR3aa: CASSDRAAGVDTQYF
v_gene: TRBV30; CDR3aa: CAYRPAGNTIYF
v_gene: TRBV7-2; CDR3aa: CASSLGSDLNEQFF
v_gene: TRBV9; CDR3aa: CASSVGSGASTDTQYF
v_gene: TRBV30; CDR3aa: CAWSTGGYGNTIYF
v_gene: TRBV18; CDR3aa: CASSSGTANYGYTF
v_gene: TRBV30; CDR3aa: CACNEAGGPYNEQFF
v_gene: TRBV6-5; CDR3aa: CASSYGRGRNYGYTF
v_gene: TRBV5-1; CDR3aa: CASSRDRELGEQFF
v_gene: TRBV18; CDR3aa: CASSPPRGSSYEQYF
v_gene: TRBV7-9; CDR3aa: CASVQGAANEKLFF